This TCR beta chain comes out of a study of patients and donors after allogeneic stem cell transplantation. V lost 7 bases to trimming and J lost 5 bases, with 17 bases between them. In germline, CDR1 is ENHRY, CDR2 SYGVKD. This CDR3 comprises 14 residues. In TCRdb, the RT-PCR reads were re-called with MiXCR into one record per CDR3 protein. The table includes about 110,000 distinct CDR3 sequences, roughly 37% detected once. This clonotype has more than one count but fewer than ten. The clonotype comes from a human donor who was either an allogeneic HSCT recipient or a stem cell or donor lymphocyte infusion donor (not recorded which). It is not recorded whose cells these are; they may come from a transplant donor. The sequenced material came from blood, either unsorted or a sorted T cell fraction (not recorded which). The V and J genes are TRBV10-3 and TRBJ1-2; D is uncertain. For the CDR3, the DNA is TGTGCCATCACTGGAACCGGGCCACCTTATGGCTACACCTTC. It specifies CAITGTGPPYGYTF.